This T cell receptor (beta chain) was recorded in a study of blood T cell repertoires in COVID-19. The CDR3 is 14 residues long. V dropped 6 bases and J dropped 0 bases, with 8 bases sitting between them. Germline lookup yields CDR1 MDHEN and CDR2 SYDVKM. Per the authors' pipeline: Researchers report that nucleated cell counts were estimated from reference gene primer amplification. TCRdb's copy holds only in-frame clones and misses some; the assay was immunoSEQ multiplex PCR. The V and J calls and the clone size are those of that table, but D and trimming were determined from the DNA. The top ten clones hold 0.8% to 0.85% of a sample with 350,000 to 500,000 clones, roughly 90% of them seen once.

This chain joins TRBV28 and TRBJ1-4; maybe TRBD1 (5 bases). The sequencing input was peripheral blood. This sequence originates from a man younger than 35 with COVID-19, enrolled during active disease. The CDR3 DNA is TGTGCCAGCAGGGGGCACTCAACTAATGAAAAACTGTTTTTT. This translates into CASRGHSTNEKLFF.